These 12 T cell receptor beta chains originate from one sample sequenced in a study of blood T cell repertoires in COVID-19 (dated by TCRdb to the early 2020s). Receptor amplification or capture employed the immunoSEQ multiplex PCR assay. TCRdb's version of the immuneACCESS table is confined to in-frame rearrangements and falls short of the full clone set. An unresolved V gene accounts for under half of the shortfall where checked; the remainder is of unknown origin. The sample table lists about 160,000 clones, approximately 83% of them with a count of one. 2.5% to 3.5% of the sample is in the top ten clones. Sample: peripheral blood. These receptors were collected from a woman aged 60-70 years with acute or convalescent COVID-19.

This clone was recorded once. Other DNA sequences of this sample code for an identical CDR3. The genes are TRBV5-1 and TRBJ1-2, with D hard to call. Trimming removed 2 bases at V and 0 bases at J, with 5 bases between. CDR1 is SGHRS, CDR2 YFSETQ, per germline. The length of the CDR3 is 13 residues. The CDR3 sequence: CASSLTTNYGYTF. The CDR3 DNA reads TGCGCCAGCAGCTTAACAACTAACTATGGCTACACCTTC.

This chain connects TRBV7-2 to TRBJ1-6, with 7 bases matching TRBD1. J gave up 10 bases and V 3 bases, and 6 bases lay outside the gene matches. The CDR3 has 14 amino acids. Germline-derived CDR1 and CDR2 are SGHTA and FQGNSA. DNA for the CDR3: TGTGCCAGCAGCTTCGAGGGGGCCCAGTCACCCCTCCACTTT. This encodes CASSFEGAQSPLHF.

The chain's CDR3 is CASSLDDRSEAFF. The CDR3 DNA is TGTGCCAGCAGCTTGGATGACAGGTCTGAAGCTTTCTTT. V is TRBV7-8 and J is TRBJ1-1, with D tentatively TRBD1 (6 bases). CDR1 and CDR2 from the germline V gene are SGHVS and FQNEAQ. This CDR3 has 13 amino acids. V lost 3 bases, J lost 6 bases, and 11 bases lay in between.

Note on this clone: Other DNA sequences in the same sample also yield this CDR3. The rearrangement uses TRBV12-5 and TRBJ2-3, with TRBD2 identical over 11 bases. Germline V gives CDR1 LGHNT, CDR2 FRNRAP. V shed 3 bases and J 3 bases; nucleotides not matched to a gene: 2. This CDR3 spans 15 amino acids. The CDR3: CASGFIAGGTDTQYF. The CDR3 DNA is TGTGCTAGTGGTTTCATAGCGGGGGGGACAGATACGCAGTATTTT.

There are a few counts of this clone. The rearrangement joins TRBV15 to TRBJ1-1; D remains ambiguous. Germline V gene lookup returns CDR1 LNHNV and CDR2 YYDKDF (reference sequence). Trimming pared 3 bases from V and 5 bases from J, leaving 7 bases between. CDR3 length equals 12 residues. This chain's CDR3 is CATSRYQTEAFF. The CDR3 DNA sequence: TGTGCCACCAGCAGGTACCAGACTGAAGCTTTCTTT.

The chain joins TRBV12-3 or TRBV12-4 to TRBJ1-1, with 8 nucleotides matching TRBD1. The CDR3 runs 12 residues. The trim removed 6 bases at V and 6 bases at J, leaving 3 bases unmatched. CDR3 nucleotides: TGTGCCAGCAGAGGGACAGGTTCTGAAGCTTTCTTT. Protein: CASRGTGSEAFF.

The chain joins TRBV28 to TRBJ2-5; the match to TRBD2 covers 11 bases. Trimming cost V 7 bases and J 6 bases; bases outside gene matches: 10. CDR1 is MDHEN, CDR2 SYDVKM, per germline. This CDR3 has 15 amino acids. The CDR3 sequence: CASIGSSGGFKTQYF. CDR3 in DNA: TGTGCCAGCATTGGGTCTAGCGGGGGGTTTAAGACCCAGTACTTC. Filled out from reference TRBV28 and TRBJ2-5, the complete variable domain reads DVKVTQSSRYLVKRTGEKVFLECVQDMDHENMFWYRQDPGLGLRLIYFSYDVKMKEKGDIPEGYSVSREKKERFSLILESASTNQTSMYLCASIGSSGGFKTQYFGPGTRLLVL.

The chain couples TRBV7-9 to TRBJ1-2; no firm D call. Trimming shortened V by 1 base and J by 0 bases, and 9 bases separated the two germline ends. The CDR3 consists of 15 residues. Germline assignment: CDR1 SEHNR and CDR2 FQNEAQ (reference sequence). DNA for the CDR3: TGTGCCAGCAGCTTAGGGTCCAACACTAACTATGGCTACACCTTC. It translates to CASSLGSNTNYGYTF.

J is TRBJ2-3 and V is TRBV5-1, with a tentative D call TRBD2 (5 bases). Germline assignment: CDR1 SGHRS and CDR2 YFSETQ. V lost 0 bases, J lost 0 bases, and 14 bases lay in between. The CDR3 sequence is 17 residues long. CDR3: CASSLALAKTSTDTQYF. The DNA for the CDR3 is TGCGCCAGCAGCTTGGCTTTAGCGAAAACTAGCACAGATACGCAGTATTTT.

The V gene is TRBV6-5, the J gene TRBJ2-5; maybe TRBD2 (5 bases). Trimming took off 5 bases at V and 1 base at J, with 14 bases between the two ends. The CDR3 extends over 15 amino acids. Germline CDR1 reads MNHEY; CDR2 reads SVGAGI. The CDR3 region is CASSPLGGRQETQYF. In DNA form, the CDR3 reads TGTGCCAGCAGTCCTCTCGGCGGGCGCCAAGAGACCCAGTACTTC.

The CDR3 loop is CASSQAPPRGPNEKLFF. CDR3 DNA sequence: TGTGCCAGCAGCCAAGCCCCCCCCAGGGGACCAAATGAAAAACTGTTTTTT. The chain uses TRBV14 and TRBJ1-4, with D perhaps matching TRBD1 (6 bases). The CDR3 consists of 17 residues. Germline V gene lookup returns CDR1 SGHDN and CDR2 FVKESK. V was pared by 1 base and J by 5 bases, with 17 bases between.

The gene calls are TRBV4-2 and TRBJ2-7; TRBD2 matches at 8 bases. V was clipped by 4 bases and J by 7 bases; unmatched bases: 18. The CDR3 totals 17 residues. Per the germline V gene, CDR1 is LGHNA and CDR2 is YNFKEQ. Written as DNA, the CDR3 is TGTGCCAGCAGCCCCTACAAAAGCGGGGGCCCAATATGGGAGCAGTACTTC. This gives the protein CASSPYKSGGPIWEQYF.